What follows is one TCR beta chain and its context. This clonotype was found a few times. The specificity of this receptor is unknown. The sample holds no much larger clone one base away, and base qualities are not on file. TCRdb records Illumina NovaSeq 6000 as the sequencer. cDNA libraries for TCRalpha and TCRbeta were prepared by 5'RACE using constant-segment primers, with sample barcodes and unique molecular identifiers added. RNA was extracted from every sample with Trizol reagent. Library amplification was performed in two PCR steps, and a second sample barcode and Illumina TruSeq adapters were introduced in the second step. Libraries were sequenced on an Illumina NovaSeq with 2 x 150 bp paired-end reads. Processing in the source paper ran as follows. Reads were demultiplexed and collapsed into UMI-guided consensus sequences with migec v1.2.7. With mixcr v2.1.11, UMI consensuses were aligned to TRA and TRB V and J templates and assembled into clonotypes. A clonotype was counted as expanded or contracted only if both edgeR and NoisET called the change significant, with noise models trained on biological replicates. edgeR calls used a false discovery rate-adjusted p below 0.01 and a log2 fold-change threshold of 1. As an exploratory analysis of dynamics, PCA with hierarchical clustering was applied to max-normalized trajectories of the 1000 most abundant clonotypes. Separately sequenced CD4+ and CD8+ repertoires were used to assign a CD4 or CD8 phenotype to each responding clone. TCRdb redid the processing of the public reads, applying fastp at Q25 and MiXCR, and retained in-frame beta chains. Every distinct CDR3 protein forms one entry, paired with its most common genes and DNA. For this entry, the V and J calls and clone size follow TCRdb and not the study's own pipeline. In this sample the table shows approximately 430,000 distinct CDR3 sequences, 20% to 25% of which occur a single time. About an eighth of the sample is in the top ten clones.

Spanning cysteine to phenylalanine, the CDR3 consists of 14 amino acids. Only the CDR3 DNA stays, 42 bases, in frame from base 1. Germline trimming amounts to 4 bases on V and 9 bases on J, with 11 as the count of junction bases outside the gene matches. CDR1 ENHRY and CDR2 SYGVKD were looked up in the germline V gene. Ficoll-Paque density gradient centrifugation was used to isolate PBMCs. This sample is drawn from a study of T-cell memory formation after mild COVID-19 (dated by TCRdb to the early 2020s). With respect to the entire study: TCR sequence clusters from the two donors were largely donor specific. T-cell clones expanding and contracting after mild COVID-19 in a couple of donors were tracked by longitudinal TCRalpha and TCRbeta repertoire sequencing. Two young, previously healthy adult volunteers, one female and one male, were included in the cohort.

General conclusions and limits of the study: Contracting CD4+ clones were found mainly in CM and EM memory subsets, while CD8+ clones were enriched in EMRA. Only two mild cases were covered in the study, and larger cohorts including severe cases with pre-infection samples were considered necessary. Balanced CD4/CD8 phenotypes were observed for clones contracting from day 15 to 85, whereas a bias towards CD4+ was observed for a second wave of clones expanding from day 15 to 37. The second-wave clones that peaked on day 37 were not confirmed to be SARS-CoV-2 specific. The detection of some responding clones in pre-infection memory suggests that pre-existing cross-reactive memory T cells joined the SARS-CoV-2 response.

This sequence uses TRBV10-3 and TRBJ2-5; 7 bases in the junction line up with TRBD1. Material for sequencing was PBMCs or a T cell subset sorted from them (not recorded which). This clonotype originated in an adult woman who had mild COVID-19 (a few samples of this study predate the infection). The sample titles of this study are shuffled in the database, so cell type and time point are left out; the donor was told from shared clones. The DNA sequence is given as TGTGCCATCAGTGGGGGACAGCTGGGGACGGCCCAGTACTTC. Translated, this gives CAISGGQLGTAQYF.